This T cell receptor beta chain was sequenced in a study of T cells after yellow fever vaccination. Study-wide points: Just a small share of clonotypes turned up in the CD4 compartment as well as the CD8 compartment. Reappearance after the booster was observed for most primary-vaccination clones (around 95% CD4, over 70% CD8).

TCRdb re-called the 5' RACE reads through MiXCR, storing one row per CDR3 protein. The data show more than 90,000 distinct CDR3 sequences, 5.5% to 8% seen once. This clonotype was seen a handful of times. Its antigen is unidentified. The CDR3 consists of 11 residues. Germline V gives CDR1 DFQATT, CDR2 SNEGSKA (reference sequence). Between the trimmed V and J ends, which lost 3 bases and 7 bases, there was a span of 8 bases. This TCR was sampled from a man younger than 35 who received the YFV17D yellow fever vaccine. The chain recombines TRBV20-1 with TRBJ2-3, with D unresolved. The sequences come from CD4+ T cells sorted from PBMCs, collected about 41 days after the first yellow fever vaccination. CDR3 sequence (DNA): TGCAGTGCTAGCTTGACCCATACGCAGTATTTT. As protein: CSASLTHTQYF.